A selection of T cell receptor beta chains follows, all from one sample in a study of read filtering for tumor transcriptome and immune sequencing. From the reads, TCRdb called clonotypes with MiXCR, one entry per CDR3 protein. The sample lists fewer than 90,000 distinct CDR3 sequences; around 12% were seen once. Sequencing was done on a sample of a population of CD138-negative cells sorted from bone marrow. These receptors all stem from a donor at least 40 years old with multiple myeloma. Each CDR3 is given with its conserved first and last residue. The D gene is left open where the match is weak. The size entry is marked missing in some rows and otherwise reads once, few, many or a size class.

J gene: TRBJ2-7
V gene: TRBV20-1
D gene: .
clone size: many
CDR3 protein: CSAPQGSSSEQYF
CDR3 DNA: TGCAGCGCACCCCAGGGATCCTCTTCCGAGCAGTACTTC

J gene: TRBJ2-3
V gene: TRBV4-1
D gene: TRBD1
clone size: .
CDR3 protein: CASSQAGTGGWTDTQYF
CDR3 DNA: TGCGCCAGCAGCCAAGCCGGGACAGGGGGCTGGACAGATACGCAGTATTTT

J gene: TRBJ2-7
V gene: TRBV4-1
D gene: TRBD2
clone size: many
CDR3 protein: CASSPRLAGFPTGEQYF
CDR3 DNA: TGCGCCAGCAGCCCCCGACTAGCGGGATTCCCTACTGGGGAGCAGTACTTC

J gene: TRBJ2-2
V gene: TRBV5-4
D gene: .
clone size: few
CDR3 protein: CASSTESPGELFF
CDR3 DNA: TGTGCCAGCAGCACGGAATCCCCCGGGGAGCTGTTTTTT

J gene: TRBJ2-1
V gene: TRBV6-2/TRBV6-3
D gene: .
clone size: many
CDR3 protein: CASSYSEYYNEQFF
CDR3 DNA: TGTGCCAGCAGTTACTCGGAGTACTACAATGAGCAGTTCTTC

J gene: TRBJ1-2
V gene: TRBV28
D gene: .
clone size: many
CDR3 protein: CASSFGGAPANYGYTF
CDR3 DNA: TGTGCCAGCAGTTTTGGGGGGGCCCCAGCTAACTATGGCTACACCTTC

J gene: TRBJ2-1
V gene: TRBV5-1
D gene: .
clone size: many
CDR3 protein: CASSSSGEGYNEQFF
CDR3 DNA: TGCGCCAGCAGCTCAAGCGGAGAGGGCTACAATGAGCAGTTCTTC

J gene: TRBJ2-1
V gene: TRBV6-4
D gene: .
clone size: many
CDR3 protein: CASSESPLSYNEQFF
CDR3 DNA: TGTGCCAGCAGTGAGAGCCCGCTCTCCTACAATGAGCAGTTCTTC

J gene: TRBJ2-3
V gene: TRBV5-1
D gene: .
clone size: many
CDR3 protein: CASRPQSGADTQYF
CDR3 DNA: TGCGCCAGCCGTCCCCAGTCGGGAGCAGATACGCAGTATTTT

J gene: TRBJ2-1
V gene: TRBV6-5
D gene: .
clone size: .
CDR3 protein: CASSYSQRYEQFF
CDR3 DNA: TGTGCCAGCAGTTACTCCCAGAGGTATGAGCAGTTCTTC

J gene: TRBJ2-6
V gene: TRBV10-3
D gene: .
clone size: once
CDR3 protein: CAIMSSSGANVLTF
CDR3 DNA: TGTGCCATCATGTCGAGCAGCGGGGCCAACGTCCTGACTTTC

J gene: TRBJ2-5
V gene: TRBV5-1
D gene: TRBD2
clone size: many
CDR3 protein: CASSWGTSGEETQYF
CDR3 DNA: TGCGCCAGCAGCTGGGGGACTAGCGGTGAAGAGACCCAGTACTTC

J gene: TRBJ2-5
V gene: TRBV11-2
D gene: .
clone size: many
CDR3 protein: CASSLEVGYLTQYF
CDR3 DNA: TGTGCCAGCAGCTTAGAGGTCGGATACCTTACCCAGTACTTC

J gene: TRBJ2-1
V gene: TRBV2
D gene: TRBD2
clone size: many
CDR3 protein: CASRRIAGNEQFF
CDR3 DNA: TGTGCCAGCAGACGAATAGCGGGGAATGAGCAGTTCTTC

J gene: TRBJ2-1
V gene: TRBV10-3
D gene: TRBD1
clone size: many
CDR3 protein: CAISESLATGENEQFF
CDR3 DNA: TGTGCCATCAGTGAGAGTTTGGCAACAGGGGAAAATGAGCAGTTCTTC

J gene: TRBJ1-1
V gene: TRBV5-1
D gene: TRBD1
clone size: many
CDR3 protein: CASSSGQGYTEAFF
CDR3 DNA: TGCGCCAGCAGCTCGGGACAGGGGTACACTGAAGCTTTCTTT

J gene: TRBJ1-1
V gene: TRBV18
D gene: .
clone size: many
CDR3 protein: CASSAQAVNTEAFF
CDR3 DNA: TGTGCCAGCTCAGCACAGGCGGTGAACACTGAAGCTTTCTTT

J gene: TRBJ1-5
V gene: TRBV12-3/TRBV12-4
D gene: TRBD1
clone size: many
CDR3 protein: CASSLGTGTRPQHF
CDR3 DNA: TGTGCCAGCAGTTTAGGGACAGGGACCCGGCCCCAGCATTTT

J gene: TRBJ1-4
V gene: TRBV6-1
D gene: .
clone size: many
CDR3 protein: CASMGGANEKLFF
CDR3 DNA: TGTGCCAGCATGGGGGGTGCTAATGAAAAACTGTTTTTT

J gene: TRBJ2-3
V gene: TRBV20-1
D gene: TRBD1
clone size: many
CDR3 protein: CSARTGGSQYF
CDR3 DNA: TGCAGTGCCCGGACAGGGGGCTCGCAGTATTTT

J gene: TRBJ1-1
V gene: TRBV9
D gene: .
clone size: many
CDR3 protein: CASSPRGRANTEAFF
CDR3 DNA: TGTGCCAGCAGCCCAAGAGGACGCGCGAACACTGAAGCTTTCTTT

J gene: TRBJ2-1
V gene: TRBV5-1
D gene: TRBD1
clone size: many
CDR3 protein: CASSYQAGTGGLNEQFF
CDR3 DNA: TGCGCCAGCAGCTATCAAGCCGGGACAGGGGGCTTAAATGAGCAGTTCTTC

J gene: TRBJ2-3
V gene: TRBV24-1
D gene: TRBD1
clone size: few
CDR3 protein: CATSDRTGEITDTQYF
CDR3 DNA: TGTGCCACCAGTGATCGGACAGGGGAAATCACAGATACGCAGTATTTT